These T cell receptor beta chains were read from a single sample in a study of cytomegalovirus exposure and HLA in healthy donors. Clones were sequenced by immunoSEQ multiplex PCR, and TCRdb holds only the in-frame ones, with some missing. This table has around 240,000 clones, about 81% appearing once. The material sequenced was PBMCs. Receptors were obtained from a woman in her thirties or forties in good health and CMV-seropositive. Both conserved end residues are part of each CDR3. Some rows mark clone size as missing; the rest say once, few, many or name a class of expanded clone.

V	J	size	CDR3
TRBV10-1	TRBJ2-1	once	CASSGGNLAGTDNEQFF
TRBV5-1	TRBJ1-4	-	CASSFGTGEEKLFF
TRBV5-4	TRBJ2-7	-	CASSLRVGSSYEQYF
TRBV30	-	-	CAWGQGGYEQYF
TRBV30	TRBJ1-1	-	CAWNRGMNTEAFF
TRBV4-3	TRBJ1-2	-	CASSKEGTTNYGYTF
TRBV15	TRBJ2-5	once	CATSRVRGQETQYF
TRBV5-4	TRBJ1-2	-	CASSSPTGTGYGYTF
TRBV7-9	TRBJ2-7	-	CASSLGEGTSGYEQYF
TRBV30	TRBJ2-2	-	CAWSLGLSTGELFF
TRBV5-1	TRBJ2-3	-	CASSSLAGGTDTQYF